Shown below are 2 T cell receptor beta chains from a single sample sequenced in a study of early stage breast cancer tumors. Assay used: immunoSEQ multiplex PCR; TCRdb lists only in-frame clones, some missing. The data show approximately 33,000 clones, around 75% seen once. Sequencing was performed on blood. All receptors come from a person aged 35 to 50 with breast cancer.

This chain links TRBV28 with TRBJ1-2, with no clear D. In germline, CDR1 is MDHEN, CDR2 SYDVKM. This CDR3 comprises 15 residues. V lost 4 bases and J lost 4, with 16 bases in between. DNA for the CDR3: TGTGCCAGCAGTTCCCCCTATCTTGACGGCTATGGCTACACCTTC. Its translation is CASSSPYLDGYGYTF.

The J gene is TRBJ1-1, the V gene TRBV4-3; D is unclear. The germline V gene encodes CDR1 LGHNA and CDR2 YSLEER. V lost 1 base and J lost 1, with 7 bases in between. The CDR3 is 14 residues long. The CDR3 loop reads CASSQAVGNTEAFF. In DNA form, the CDR3 reads TGCGCCAGCAGCCAAGCGGTGGGGAACACTGAAGCTTTCTTT.